The 14 T cell receptor beta chains below all came from one sample that was sequenced in a study of CD8+ T cells in alopecia areata. Reverse transcription of extracted RNA yielded cDNA, which provided the sequencing template. The data were produced by immunoSEQ multiplex PCR, yet TCRdb's version contains in-frame clones alone and is incomplete. The table lists a few hundred thousand clones, roughly 56% of them singletons. Sequenced sample: CD8+ T cells sorted from blood. The source of these receptors is a human donor in good health.

This clone has a handful of counts. The chain couples TRBV13 to TRBJ2-5; 7 bases align to TRBD1. V lost 2 bases, J lost 5 bases, and 11 bases stayed unmatched. The germline CDR1 and CDR2 sequences are PRHDT and FYEKMQ (reference sequence). This CDR3 spans 16 amino acids. This chain's CDR3 is CASSLSHVGQEETQYF. In DNA form, the CDR3 reads TGTGCCAGCAGCTTAAGTCATGTTGGACAGGAGGAGACCCAGTACTTC.

The chain carries TRBV5-6 and TRBJ2-1; D unresolved. The germline gives CDR1 SGHDT, CDR2 YYEEEE. Trimming took off 0 bases at V and 8 bases at J, with 9 bases between the two ends. CDR3 length: 13 amino acids. Written as DNA, the CDR3 is TGTGCCAGCAGCTTGGCCGCGTCCGATGAGCAGTTCTTC. The encoded protein is CASSLAASDEQFF.

As DNA, the CDR3 is TGTGCCAGCAGGAGGGAGGGCCAAGAGACCCAGTACTTC. This codes for CASRREGQETQYF. The gene calls are TRBV2 and TRBJ2-5; TRBD2 matches at 7 bases. With V trimmed by 6 bases and J by 1 base, 2 bases remained unmatched. Germline CDR1 is SNHLY and CDR2 is FYNNEI. This CDR3 is 13 amino acids long.

This clone was counted only a few times. V is TRBV27 and J is TRBJ2-7; TRBD1 aligns across 9 bases. CDR1 MNHEY and CDR2 SMNVEV come from the germline V gene (reference sequence). V dropped 5 bases and J dropped 4; count of bases not matched to a gene: 3. CDR3 length equals 13 residues. The CDR3 DNA sequence: TGTGCCAGCAGTACAGGGACAGGGTACGAGCAGTACTTC. Protein: CASSTGTGYEQYF.

On this clone: One end of the junction fails to match germline, which may point to a read error. The chain recombines TRBV5-6 with TRBJ2-1; no clear D gene. This CDR3 is built from 14 residues. In germline, CDR1 is SGHDT, CDR2 YYEEEE. CDR3 coding DNA: TGTGCCAGCAGCTTGGAACGGATTTACAATAAGCAGTTCTTC. This codes for CASSLERIYNKQFF.

The genes are TRBV7-6 and TRBJ2-5; D remains ambiguous. Germline values: CDR1 SGHVS, CDR2 FNYEAQ. CDR3 length: 15 residues. Trimming cost V 5 bases and J 5 bases, with 18 bases left between them. The CDR3 protein is CASSPLGRLLETQYF. The CDR3 DNA is TGTGCCAGCAGCCCTTTGGGCAGGTTGCTGGAGACCCAGTACTTC.

The CDR3 reads CAISARGEQKEQYF. The CDR3 DNA reads TGTGCCATCAGTGCTCGGGGGGAACAGAAGGAGCAGTACTTC. V is TRBV10-3 and J is TRBJ2-7, with 7 positions matching TRBD2. The CDR3 length is 14 residues. Germline V gene data show CDR1 as ENHRY and CDR2 as SYGVKD. After removal of 4 bases from V and 7 bases from J, the junction contained 10 bases not matched to a gene.

This sequence joins TRBV9 and TRBJ2-1, with a weak D call TRBD2 (7 bases). Germline V CDR1 and CDR2: SGDLS, YYNGEE. V shed 2 bases and J shed 3 bases, with 15 bases lying between them. The CDR3 has 16 amino acids. For the CDR3, the DNA is TGTGCCAGCAGCGTCGGGGGGCAGGCCCTCTACAATGAGCAGTTCTTC. This codes for CASSVGGQALYNEQFF.

The chain has TRBV11-1 and TRBJ2-5; no firm D call. Between the trimmed V and J ends, which lost 3 bases and 5 bases, there was a span of 10 bases. Germline-derived CDR1 and CDR2 are SGHAT and FQDESV (reference sequence). This CDR3 is 13 amino acids long. DNA of the CDR3: TGTGCCAGCAGCTTGGGCAGGTCGGAGACCCAGTACTTC. Its translation is CASSLGRSETQYF.

The chain combines TRBV13 with TRBJ2-5; D gene ambiguous. The CDR3 spans 11 residues. Germline V gene sequence: CDR1 PRHDT, CDR2 FYEKMQ (reference sequence). V lost 5 bases, J lost 5 bases, and 6 bases lay in between. Here the CDR3 reads CASSDGETQYF. The CDR3 nucleotides read TGTGCCAGCAGCGATGGGGAGACCCAGTACTTC.

The chain is built from TRBV5-1 and TRBJ2-1; tentative D call: TRBD2 (6 bases). Trimming stripped 4 bases from V and 4 bases from J, with 21 bases between. Germline V gene lookup returns CDR1 SGHRS and CDR2 YFSETQ. The CDR3 length is 17 residues. The CDR3 sequence: CASSPFLGEDAYNEQFF. CDR3 in DNA: TGCGCCAGCAGCCCCTTCCTGGGGGAGGATGCATACAATGAGCAGTTCTTC.

The chain has TRBV6-5 and TRBJ2-4; D unclear. Germline-derived CDR1 and CDR2 are MNHEY and SVGAGI. The V end was cut by 6 bases, the J end by 0 bases, with 12 bases between. This CDR3 is 15 amino acids long. The CDR3 is CASSPLTLAKNIQYF. CDR3 coding DNA: TGTGCCAGCAGCCCGTTGACTCTAGCCAAAAACATTCAGTACTTC.

This clone was detected only a few times. The V gene is TRBV9, the J gene TRBJ1-4; D uncertain. Between the trimmed V and J ends, which lost 0 bases and 3 bases, there was a span of 15 bases. This CDR3 comprises 17 residues. CDR1 is SGDLS, CDR2 YYNGEE, per germline. The DNA for the CDR3 is TGTGCCAGCAGCGTAGACTTAGGGAGCGGGGCTAATGAAAAACTGTTTTTT. Translated: CASSVDLGSGANEKLFF.

This clone was recorded many times. The chain employs TRBV7-9 and TRBJ1-2; unclear D gene. Germline lookup yields CDR1 SEHNR and CDR2 FQNEAQ (reference sequence). The CDR3 contains 13 residues. V was pared by 6 bases and J by 5 bases, with 13 bases between. The DNA for the CDR3 is TGTGCCAGCAGTGCTCCTAGTGGGTATGGCTACACCTTC. Protein: CASSAPSGYGYTF.